This entry describes one T cell receptor (beta chain). The sample belongs to a study of blood T cell repertoires in COVID-19. Study details: Both acute and convalescent COVID-19 samples were obtained from the United States, Italy and Spain. T cells, B-cell-depleted T cells, or PBMCs provided the cDNA or gDNA that served as material.

In the authors' workflow: Cell counts per sample came from amplifying reference gene primers. The protocol was immunoSEQ multiplex PCR, while the TCRdb copy is restricted to in-frame clones and leaves out a portion. That table gives V, J and clone size, and the DNA gave D and trimming. This sample yields 50,000 to 65,000 clones, of which around 88% are seen a single time; roughly 14% belongs to the top ten. V lost 6 bases and J lost 1, with 15 bases in between. Germline V CDR1 and CDR2: WSHSY, SAAADI. The CDR3 runs 15 residues. Sequences were obtained from peripheral blood. The chain couples TRBV10-2 to TRBJ1-1; D is perhaps TRBD1 (6 bases). The TCR sequence derives from a human donor in a cohort sampled during active COVID-19. CDR3 in amino acids: CASRLLDSWNTEAFF. In DNA form, the CDR3 reads TGCGCCAGCAGACTCTTGGACAGCTGGAACACTGAAGCTTTCTTT.